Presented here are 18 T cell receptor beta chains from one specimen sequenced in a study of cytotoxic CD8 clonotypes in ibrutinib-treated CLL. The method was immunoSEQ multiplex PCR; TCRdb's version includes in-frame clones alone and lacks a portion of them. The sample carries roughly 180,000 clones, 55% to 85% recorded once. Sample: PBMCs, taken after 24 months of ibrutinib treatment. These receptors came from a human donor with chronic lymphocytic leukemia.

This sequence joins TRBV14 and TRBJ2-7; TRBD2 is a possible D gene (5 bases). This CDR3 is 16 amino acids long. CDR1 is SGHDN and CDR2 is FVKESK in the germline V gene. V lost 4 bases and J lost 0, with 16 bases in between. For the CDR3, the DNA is TGTGCCAGCAGCCGTACCGGGATATGGACCTCCTACGAGCAGTACTTC. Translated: CASSRTGIWTSYEQYF.

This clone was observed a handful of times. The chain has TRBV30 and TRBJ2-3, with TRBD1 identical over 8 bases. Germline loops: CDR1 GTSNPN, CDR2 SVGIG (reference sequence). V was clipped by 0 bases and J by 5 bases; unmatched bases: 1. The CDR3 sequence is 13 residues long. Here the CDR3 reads CAWSVDREDTQYF. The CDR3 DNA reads TGTGCCTGGAGTGTGGACAGGGAAGATACGCAGTATTTT.

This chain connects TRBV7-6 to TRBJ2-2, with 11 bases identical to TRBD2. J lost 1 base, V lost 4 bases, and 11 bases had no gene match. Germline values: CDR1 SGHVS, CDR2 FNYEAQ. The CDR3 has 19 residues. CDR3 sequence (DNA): TGTGCCAGCAGCTCGGGACAGTTGCTAGCGGGAGGGAACACCGGGGAGCTGTTTTTT. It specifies CASSSGQLLAGGNTGELFF.

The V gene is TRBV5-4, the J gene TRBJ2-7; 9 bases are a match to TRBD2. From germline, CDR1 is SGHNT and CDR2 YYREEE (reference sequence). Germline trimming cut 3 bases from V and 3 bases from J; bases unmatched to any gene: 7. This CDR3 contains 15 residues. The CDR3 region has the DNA TGTGCCAGCAGCTCAGGATCGACTAGCGGCTACGAGCAGTACTTC. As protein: CASSSGSTSGYEQYF.

CDR3 region: CASSQDFYSGYEQYF. CDR3 nucleotides: TGCGCCAGCAGCCAAGATTTTTATTCCGGGTACGAGCAGTACTTC. The rearrangement links TRBV4-3 to TRBJ2-7; D is ambiguous. Trimming cost V 0 bases and J 4 bases, with 13 bases left between them. The CDR3 covers 15 residues. CDR1 LGHNA and CDR2 YSLEER come from the germline V gene.

CDR3 nucleotides: TGCGCCAGCAACCCGGGGGACAGGGCTTCTGAAAAACTGTTTTTT. This sequence encodes CASNPGDRASEKLFF. The chain employs TRBV5-1 and TRBJ1-4; 9 bases fit TRBD1. From germline, CDR1 is SGHRS and CDR2 YFSETQ. V was pared by 6 bases and J by 7 bases, with 10 bases of the junction left unmatched. The CDR3 has 15 residues.

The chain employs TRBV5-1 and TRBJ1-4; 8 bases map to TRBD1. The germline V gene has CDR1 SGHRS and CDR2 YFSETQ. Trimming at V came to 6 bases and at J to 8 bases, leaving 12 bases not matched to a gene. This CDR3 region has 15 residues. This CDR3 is CASTYMGQAVEKLFF. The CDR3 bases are TGCGCCAGCACCTACATGGGACAGGCAGTCGAAAAACTGTTTTTT.

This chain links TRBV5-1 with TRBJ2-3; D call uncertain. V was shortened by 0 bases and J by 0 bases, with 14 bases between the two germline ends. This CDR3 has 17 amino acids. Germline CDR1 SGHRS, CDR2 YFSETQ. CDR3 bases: TGCGCCAGCAGCTTGGCCAATTCACCGACGAGCACAGATACGCAGTATTTT. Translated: CASSLANSPTSTDTQYF.

The CDR3 nucleotides read TGTGCCAGCAGTTCAGAGACTAGCGGGAGACACGAGCAGTACTTC. Protein product: CASSSETSGRHEQYF. The V gene is TRBV6-5, the J gene TRBJ2-7; TRBD2 agrees at 12 bases. Germline trimming cut 4 bases from V and 5 bases from J; bases unmatched to any gene: 6. The CDR3 totals 15 residues. CDR1 and CDR2 from the germline V gene are MNHEY and SVGAGI.

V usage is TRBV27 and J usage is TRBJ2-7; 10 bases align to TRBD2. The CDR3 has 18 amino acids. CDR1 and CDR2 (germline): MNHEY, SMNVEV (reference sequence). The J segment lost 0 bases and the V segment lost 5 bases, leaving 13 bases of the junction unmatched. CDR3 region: CASSHQAVAGGPSYEQYF. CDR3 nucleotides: TGTGCCAGCAGTCACCAAGCCGTAGCGGGAGGACCCTCCTACGAGCAGTACTTC.

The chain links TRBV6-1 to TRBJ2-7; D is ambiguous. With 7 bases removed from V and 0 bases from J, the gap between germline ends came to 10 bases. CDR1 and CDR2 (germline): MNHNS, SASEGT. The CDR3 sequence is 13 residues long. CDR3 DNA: TGTGCCAGCACTAGGCCTAGCTCCTACGAGCAGTACTTC. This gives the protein CASTRPSSYEQYF.

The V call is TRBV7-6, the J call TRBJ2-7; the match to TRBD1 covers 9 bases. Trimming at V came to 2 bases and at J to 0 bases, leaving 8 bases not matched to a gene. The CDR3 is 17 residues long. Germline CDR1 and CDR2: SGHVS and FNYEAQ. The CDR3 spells CASSLPLGTGNSYEQYF. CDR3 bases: TGTGCCAGCAGCTTACCCCTAGGGACAGGGAACTCCTACGAGCAGTACTTC.

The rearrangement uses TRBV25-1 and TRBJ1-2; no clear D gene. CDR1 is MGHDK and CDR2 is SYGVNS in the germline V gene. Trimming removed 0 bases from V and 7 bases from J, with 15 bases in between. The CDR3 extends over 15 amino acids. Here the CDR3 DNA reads TGTGCCAGCAGTGAATACGCAGGTGGTGTTGGTGGCTACACCTTC. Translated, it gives CASSEYAGGVGGYTF.

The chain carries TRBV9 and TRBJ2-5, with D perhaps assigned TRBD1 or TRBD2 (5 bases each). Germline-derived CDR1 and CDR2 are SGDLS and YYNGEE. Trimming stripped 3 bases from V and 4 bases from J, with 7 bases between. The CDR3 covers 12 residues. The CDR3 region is CASSAGRETQYF. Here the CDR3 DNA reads TGTGCCAGCAGCGCGGGACGAGAGACCCAGTACTTC.

CDR3 nucleotide sequence: TGCGCCAGCAGCTTGCTTCGGACTAGCGGGCCCGCCTACAATGAGCAGTTCTTC. Protein sequence: CASSLLRTSGPAYNEQFF. V usage is TRBV5-1 and J usage is TRBJ2-1, with 11 positions matching TRBD2. J lost 2 bases, V lost 1 base, and 8 bases had no gene match. The CDR3 loop spans 18 amino acids. Germline lookup yields CDR1 SGHRS and CDR2 YFSETQ.

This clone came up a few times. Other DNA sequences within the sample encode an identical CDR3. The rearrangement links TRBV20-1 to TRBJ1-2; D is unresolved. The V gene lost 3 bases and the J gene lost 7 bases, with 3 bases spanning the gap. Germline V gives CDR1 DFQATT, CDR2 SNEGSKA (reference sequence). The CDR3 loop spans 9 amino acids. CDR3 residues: CSARAGYTF. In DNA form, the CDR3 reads TGCAGTGCTAGGGCTGGCTACACCTTC.

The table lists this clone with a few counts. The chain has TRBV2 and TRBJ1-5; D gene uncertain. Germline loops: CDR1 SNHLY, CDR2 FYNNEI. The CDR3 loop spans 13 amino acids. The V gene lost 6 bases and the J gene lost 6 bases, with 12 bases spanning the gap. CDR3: CASSQMPGQPQHF. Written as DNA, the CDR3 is TGTGCCAGCAGCCAAATGCCGGGTCAGCCCCAGCATTTT.

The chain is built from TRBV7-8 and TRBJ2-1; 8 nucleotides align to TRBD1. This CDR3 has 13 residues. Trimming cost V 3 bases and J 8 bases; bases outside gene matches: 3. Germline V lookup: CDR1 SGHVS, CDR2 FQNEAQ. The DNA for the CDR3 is TGTGCCAGCAGCTTGAACAGGGGGTATGAGCAGTTCTTC. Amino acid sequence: CASSLNRGYEQFF.